This TCR beta chain was sequenced during a study of T-cell reconstitution after alpha-beta-depleted transplantation in children. The CDR3 length is 13 residues. Trimming cost V 2 bases and J 3 bases, with 11 bases left between them. Germline V gene lookup returns CDR1 DFQATT and CDR2 SNEGSKA (reference sequence). Unique molecular identifiers were used in preparing the TCRbeta library. Using its own MiXCR run on the PCR reads, TCRdb lists one record per CDR3 protein. The sample has about 200,000 distinct CDR3 sequences; around 7% are singletons. At least ten counts were recorded for this clonotype. The receptor was derived from a boy under 10 years old with acute lymphoblastic leukemia, due to receive a stem cell transplant. Sequencing used PBMCs, obtained before TCRalphabeta/CD19-depleted stem cell transplant. V gene TRBV20-1 combines with J gene TRBJ2-7; no clear D. DNA of the CDR3: TGCAGTGCTAGAAGGGCAGAACTCTACGAGCAGTACTTC. As protein: CSARRAELYEQYF.